This T cell receptor (beta chain) emerged from a study of blood T cell repertoires in COVID-19. Looking at the study overall: The analysed material was cDNA or gDNA that came from T cells, B-cell-depleted T cells, or PBMCs.

The data were produced by immunoSEQ multiplex PCR, yet TCRdb's version contains in-frame clones alone and is incomplete. The table has 100,000 to 150,000 clones, around nine tenths seen once. The CDR3 is 17 amino acids. The V and J ends lost 2 bases and 4 bases respectively, with 19 bases between them. CDR1 MNHEY and CDR2 SMNVEV come from the germline V gene (reference sequence). Clinical histories supplied by participants themselves formed the basis of cohort assignment. Sample: PBMCs or T cells enriched from blood (not recorded which). The TCR sequence derives from a woman between 45 and 65 years old who had recovered from COVID-19. This chain links TRBV27 with TRBJ2-3; D perhaps matches TRBD2 (7 bases). CDR3 nucleotide sequence: TGTGCCAGCAGTTTAGGGGTAGGGGGGGCCGTCGCAGATACGCAGTATTTT. Amino acid sequence: CASSLGVGGAVADTQYF.